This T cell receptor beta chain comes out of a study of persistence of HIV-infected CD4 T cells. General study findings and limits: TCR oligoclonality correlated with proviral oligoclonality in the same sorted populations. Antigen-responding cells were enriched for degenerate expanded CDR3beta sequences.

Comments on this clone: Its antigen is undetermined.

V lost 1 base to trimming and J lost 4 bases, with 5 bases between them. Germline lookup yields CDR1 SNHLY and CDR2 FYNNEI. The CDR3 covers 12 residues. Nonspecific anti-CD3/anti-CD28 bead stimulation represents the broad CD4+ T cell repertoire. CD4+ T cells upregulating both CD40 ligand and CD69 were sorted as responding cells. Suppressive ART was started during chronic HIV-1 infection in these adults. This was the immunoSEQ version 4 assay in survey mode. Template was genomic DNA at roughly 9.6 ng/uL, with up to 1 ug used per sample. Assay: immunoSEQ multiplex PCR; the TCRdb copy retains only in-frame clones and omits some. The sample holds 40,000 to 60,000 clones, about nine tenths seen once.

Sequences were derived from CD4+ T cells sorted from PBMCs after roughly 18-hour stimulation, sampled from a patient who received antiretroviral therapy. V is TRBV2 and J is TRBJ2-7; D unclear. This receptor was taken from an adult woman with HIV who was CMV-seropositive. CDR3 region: CASSEGGYEQYF. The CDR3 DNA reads TGTGCCAGCAGTGAAGGCGGTTACGAGCAGTACTTC.